These 30 T cell receptor beta chains share one sample of origin, sequenced in a study of CD8+ T cells in alopecia areata. Treatment in this sample: oral pan-JAK inhibitor, 5-10 mg twice daily. Extracted from the samples, RNA was reverse transcribed into cDNA to serve as the sequencing template. Method: immunoSEQ multiplex PCR; TCRdb's copy keeps in-frame clones and lacks some. Here the sample spans over 200,000 clones, about three fifths being singletons. This specimen was CD4+ T cells sorted from blood, taken at week 4, from a patient treated with tofacitinib. Every receptor here comes from a human donor with alopecia areata.

The rearrangement uses TRBV5-1 and TRBJ2-1; 10 bases match TRBD2. The germline gives CDR1 SGHRS, CDR2 YFSETQ. The CDR3 covers 16 residues. The J segment lost 3 bases and the V segment lost 1 base, leaving 4 bases of the junction unmatched. The CDR3 protein is CASSLFPSGGYNEQFF. CDR3 DNA: TGCGCCAGCAGCTTGTTCCCTAGCGGGGGCTACAATGAGCAGTTCTTC.

This chain uses TRBV4-3 with TRBJ2-6; 10 bases are shared with TRBD1. V was clipped by 4 bases and J by 0 bases; unmatched bases: 6. Looked up from germline, CDR1 is LGHNA and CDR2 is YSLEER. The CDR3 loop spans 18 amino acids. CDR3 bases: TGCGCCAGCAGCCGAGAAGGGACAGGGGACTCTGGGGCCAACGTCCTGACTTTC. Translated, it gives CASSREGTGDSGANVLTF.

This clone occurred a few times. The V gene is TRBV6-5, the J gene TRBJ1-4; no clear D. Germline V gives CDR1 MNHEY, CDR2 SVGAGI. V lost 0 bases to trimming and J lost 5 bases, with 10 bases between them. CDR3 length: 15 amino acids. The CDR3 coding sequence is TGTGCCAGCAGTTACTCGGGCAGTCGGAATGAAAAACTGTTTTTT. This gives the protein CASSYSGSRNEKLFF.

This sequence joins TRBV7-9 and TRBJ2-1, with 12 bases matching TRBD2. Germline V gives CDR1 SEHNR, CDR2 FQNEAQ (reference sequence). The CDR3 length is 14 residues. Germline trimming cut 0 bases from V and 9 bases from J; bases unmatched to any gene: 0. The CDR3 is CASSLALAGGEQFF. CDR3 bases: TGTGCCAGCAGCTTAGCACTAGCGGGGGGTGAGCAGTTCTTC.

The rearrangement uses TRBV11-2 and TRBJ2-1; the match to TRBD2 covers 11 bases. The V gene end was trimmed by 4 bases and the J gene end by 8 bases; junction bases not matched to a gene: 1. The CDR3 length is 13 residues. The germline V gene has CDR1 SGHAT and CDR2 FQNNGV. In DNA form, the CDR3 reads TGTGCCAGCAGCTCTAGCGGGGGGCATGAGCAGTTCTTC. It translates to CASSSSGGHEQFF.

The CDR3 DNA is TGCGCCAGTAGACGGGACAGTGACACAGATACGCAGTATTTT. Amino acid sequence: CASRRDSDTDTQYF. This chain connects TRBV5-1 to TRBJ2-3; TRBD1 matches at 7 bases. CDR1 is SGHRS, CDR2 YFSETQ, per germline. CDR3 length: 14 residues. V lost 8 bases to trimming and J lost 2 bases; unmatched junction nucleotides: 8.

This chain's CDR3 is CASSLTGPYGYTF. CDR3 coding DNA: TGTGCCAGCAGCTTAACCGGCCCTTATGGCTACACCTTC. This chain links TRBV7-3 with TRBJ1-2; D unresolved. This CDR3 has 13 amino acids. In germline, CDR1 is SGHTA, CDR2 FQGTGA. V was shortened by 0 bases and J by 5 bases, with 7 bases between the two germline ends.

The rearrangement uses TRBV7-2 and TRBJ2-1, with TRBD1 as a possible D gene (6 bases). This CDR3 is built from 12 residues. Trimming removed 7 bases at V and 12 bases at J, with 16 bases between. Germline lookup yields CDR1 SGHTA and CDR2 FQGNSA. CDR3: CASNKRTDRQFF. The CDR3 nucleotides read TGTGCCAGCAATAAACGGACAGATCGGCAGTTCTTC.

This clone was found a few times. The genes are TRBV7-2 and TRBJ2-7; D remains ambiguous. Trimming took off 5 bases at V and 3 bases at J, with 2 bases between the two ends. In germline, CDR1 is SGHTA, CDR2 FQGNSA. The CDR3 has 10 residues. The CDR3 loop reads CASSHYEQYF. CDR3 sequence (DNA): TGTGCCAGCAGCCACTACGAGCAGTACTTC.

The chain links TRBV30 to TRBJ2-7, with D maybe TRBD2 (7 bases). The CDR3 has 11 residues. The germline CDR1 and CDR2 sequences are GTSNPN and SVGIG (reference sequence). DNA for the CDR3: TGTGCGGGGGGGCTAGCGGACGAGCAGTACTTC. This encodes CAGGLADEQYF.

The chain is built from TRBV4-3 and TRBJ1-5; weak D call: TRBD1 (5 bases). Trimming pared 0 bases from V and 6 bases from J, leaving 12 bases between. Germline loops: CDR1 LGHNA, CDR2 YSLEER. This CDR3 has 15 amino acids. Here the CDR3 DNA reads TGCGCCAGCAGCCAAGATGAGGGGCCGGGTCAGCCCCAGCATTTT. Translating it yields CASSQDEGPGQPQHF.

The chain carries TRBV15 and TRBJ2-3; the D is unclear. The CDR3 runs 14 residues. Per the germline V gene, CDR1 is LNHNV and CDR2 is YYDKDF (reference sequence). Trimming left V 3 bases short and J 4 bases short, with 11 bases between. The DNA of the CDR3 is TGTGCCACCAGCAGTACACCGGGTCCAGATACGCAGTATTTT. Translation: CATSSTPGPDTQYF.

The chain uses TRBV10-3 and TRBJ2-6; a possible D gene is TRBD1 (7 bases). Between the trimmed V and J ends, which lost 3 bases and 3 bases, there was a span of 12 bases. Germline V lookup: CDR1 ENHRY, CDR2 SYGVKD. This CDR3 spans 16 amino acids. CDR3 in DNA: TGTGCCATCAGTGATGGAGGGGGCAATGGGGCCAACGTCCTGACTTTC. Encoded protein: CAISDGGGNGANVLTF.

This chain connects TRBV29-1 to TRBJ2-7; D possibly matches TRBD1 or TRBD2 (5 bases each). This CDR3 region has 13 residues. Between the trimmed V and J ends, which lost 6 bases and 9 bases, there was a span of 21 bases. The germline gives CDR1 SQVTM, CDR2 ANQGSEA. DNA of the CDR3: TGCAGCGTCGTGAAGACACCCAGGGACGGGCAGTACTTC. This gives the protein CSVVKTPRDGQYF.

The chain carries TRBV5-1 and TRBJ2-5, with a weak D call TRBD1 (7 bases). Germline lookup yields CDR1 SGHRS and CDR2 YFSETQ. Trimming cost V 4 bases and J 2 bases, with 12 bases left between them. This CDR3 comprises 14 residues. DNA for the CDR3: TGCGCCAGCAGCCGGAGGGGGCAGCAAGAGACCCAGTACTTC. It encodes CASSRRGQQETQYF.

The rearrangement uses TRBV18 and TRBJ1-1, with 8 bases matching TRBD1. V gave up 4 bases and J gave up 8 bases; unmatched junction bases: 3. Germline values: CDR1 KGHSH, CDR2 LQKENI. The length of the CDR3 is 12 residues. CDR3: CASSRTGPEAFF. DNA for the CDR3: TGTGCCAGCTCACGGACAGGGCCCGAAGCTTTCTTT.

The V and J genes are TRBV7-2 and TRBJ1-2, with D maybe TRBD1 (6 bases). The CDR3 has 13 amino acids. Per the germline V gene, CDR1 is SGHTA and CDR2 is FQGNSA. V was cut by 0 bases and J by 6 bases, with 8 bases left in between. This chain's CDR3 is CASSLAQGHGYTF. DNA of the CDR3: TGTGCCAGCAGCTTAGCCCAGGGGCATGGCTACACCTTC.

The CDR3 loop reads CASSPITGNQETQYF. The CDR3, as DNA: TGTGCCAGCAGTCCTATAACAGGGAACCAAGAGACCCAGTACTTC. The chain links TRBV25-1 to TRBJ2-5, with a possible D match to TRBD1 (6 bases). V was clipped by 5 bases and J by 0 bases, with 13 bases between them. Looked up from germline, CDR1 is MGHDK and CDR2 is SYGVNS. There are 15 residues in the CDR3.

This clone was found once. The gene calls are TRBV2 and TRBJ1-2; D remains unclear. CDR3 length: 14 residues. V lost 3 bases, J lost 3 bases, and 11 bases lay in between. Germline values: CDR1 SNHLY, CDR2 FYNNEI. The CDR3 sequence is CASSDAGPYYGYTF. As DNA, the CDR3 is TGTGCCAGCAGTGACGCAGGTCCTTACTATGGCTACACCTTC. Drawing the rest from reference TRBV2 and TRBJ1-2, the complete variable domain is EPEVTQTPSHQVTQMGQEVILRCVPISNHLYFYWYRQILGQKVEFLVSFYNNEISEKSEIFDDQFSVERPDGSNFTLKIRSTKLEDSAMYFCASSDAGPYYGYTFGSGTRLTVV.

The chain is built from TRBV5-1 and TRBJ2-3, with TRBD2 matching 9 bases. The V gene's germline CDR1 is SGHRS and CDR2 YFSETQ. The junction had 9 bases not matched to a gene; V was cut back by 4 bases and J by 6 bases. CDR3 length: 15 residues. CDR3 amino acids: CASSAIAGEGDTQYF. The CDR3 region has the DNA TGCGCCAGCAGCGCGATAGCGGGGGAGGGGGATACGCAGTATTTT.

The J gene is TRBJ1-2, the V gene TRBV30, with D perhaps matching TRBD1 (6 bases). Germline V gene sequence: CDR1 GTSNPN, CDR2 SVGIG (reference sequence). The CDR3 runs to 13 residues. V lost 3 bases and J lost 4, with 12 bases in between. Written as DNA, the CDR3 is TGTGCCTGGAGGCCGGACAGCCCCTATGGCTACACCTTC. Its protein product is CAWRPDSPYGYTF.

The chain uses TRBV27 and TRBJ2-5; 7 nucleotides line up with TRBD2. The J segment lost 5 bases and the V segment lost 2 bases, leaving 5 bases of the junction unmatched. This CDR3 is 14 amino acids long. Germline V gene sequence: CDR1 MNHEY, CDR2 SMNVEV (reference sequence). The CDR3 is CASSLNAGGETQYF. The CDR3 DNA reads TGTGCCAGCAGTTTAAACGCCGGGGGGGAGACCCAGTACTTC.

The chain is built from TRBV5-1 and TRBJ2-7, with 7 nucleotides matching TRBD1. V shed 4 bases, J shed 3 bases, and the junction held 7 bases outside the gene matches. The CDR3 is 14 amino acids. Germline CDR1 reads SGHRS; CDR2 reads YFSETQ. This CDR3 is CASSLGQANYEQYF. CDR3 nucleotides: TGCGCCAGCAGCCTCGGACAGGCGAACTACGAGCAGTACTTC.

The rearrangement uses TRBV2 and TRBJ1-2; TRBD1 aligns across 8 bases. V dropped 5 bases and J dropped 8; count of bases not matched to a gene: 4. There are 12 residues in the CDR3. The germline V gene has CDR1 SNHLY and CDR2 FYNNEI. The CDR3 sequence is CASSLGQGGYTF. The CDR3 DNA reads as TGTGCCAGCAGTCTTGGACAGGGAGGCTACACCTTC.

The chain uses TRBV5-6 and TRBJ1-2; 7 nucleotides align to TRBD1. This CDR3 has 14 residues. Germline V CDR1 and CDR2: SGHDT, YYEEEE. Trimming cost V 4 bases and J 4 bases; bases outside gene matches: 7. CDR3 DNA: TGTGCCAGCAGCGTAGGGACAGCAGGCTATGGCTACACCTTC. Its protein product is CASSVGTAGYGYTF.

The V and J genes are TRBV7-9 and TRBJ1-6; a possible D gene is TRBD1 (6 bases). Germline V gene lookup returns CDR1 SEHNR and CDR2 FQNEAQ (reference sequence). V lost 4 bases and J 7 bases, leaving 14 bases between the germline ends. The CDR3 is made up of 15 amino acids. The CDR3 region is CASSSGEGWNSPLHF. The CDR3 nucleotides are TGTGCCAGCAGCTCAGGGGAGGGATGGAATTCACCCCTCCACTTT.

This clone was recorded a few times. The gene calls are TRBV5-1 and TRBJ2-7; D ambiguous. The CDR3 is 14 amino acids. V was trimmed by 4 bases and J by 0 bases, leaving 11 bases between them. The germline V gene encodes CDR1 SGHRS and CDR2 YFSETQ. Written as DNA, the CDR3 is TGCGCCAGCAGCGTGACGGCTAGCTCCTACGAGCAGTACTTC. Translating it yields CASSVTASSYEQYF.

The chain couples TRBV2 to TRBJ2-2; D is perhaps TRBD2 (5 bases). This CDR3 spans 14 amino acids. Germline values: CDR1 SNHLY, CDR2 FYNNEI. V shed 7 bases and J shed 5 bases, with 14 bases lying between them. CDR3 DNA: TGTGCCAGCAACCCGCACGGGGTTACCGGGGAGCTGTTTTTT. Amino acids: CASNPHGVTGELFF.

The chain recombines TRBV15 with TRBJ2-7; TRBD1 matches 8 bases. The CDR3 totals 15 residues. V lost 4 bases and J lost 4; bases outside the gene matches: 9. Germline CDR1 reads LNHNV; CDR2 reads YYDKDF (reference sequence). Here the CDR3 DNA reads TGTGCCACCAGCATGCGGCTTGGACAGGGATACGAGCAGTACTTC. It codes for CATSMRLGQGYEQYF.

The rearrangement joins TRBV9 to TRBJ2-3; 9 bases map to TRBD2. After removal of 5 bases from V and 4 bases from J, the junction contained 8 bases not matched to a gene. Germline V gives CDR1 SGDLS, CDR2 YYNGEE. The CDR3 spans 15 residues. The CDR3 reads CASSRRLAGSDTQYF. In DNA, the CDR3 is TGTGCCAGCAGTAGGAGGCTAGCGGGATCAGATACGCAGTATTTT.